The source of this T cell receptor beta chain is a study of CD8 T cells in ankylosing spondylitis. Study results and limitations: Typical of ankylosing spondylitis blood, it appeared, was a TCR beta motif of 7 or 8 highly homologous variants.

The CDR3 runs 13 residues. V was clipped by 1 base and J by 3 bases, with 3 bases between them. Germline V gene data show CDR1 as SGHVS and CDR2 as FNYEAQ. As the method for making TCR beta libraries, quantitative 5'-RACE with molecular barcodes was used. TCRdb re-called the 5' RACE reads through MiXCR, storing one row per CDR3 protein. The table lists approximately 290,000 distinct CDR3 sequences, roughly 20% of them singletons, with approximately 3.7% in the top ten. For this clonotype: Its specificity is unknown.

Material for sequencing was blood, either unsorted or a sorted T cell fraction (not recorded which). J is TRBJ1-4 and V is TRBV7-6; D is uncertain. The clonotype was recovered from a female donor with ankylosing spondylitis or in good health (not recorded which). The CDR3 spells CASSLGPNEKLFF. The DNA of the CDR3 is TGTGCCAGCAGCTTAGGTCCTAATGAAAAACTGTTTTTT.